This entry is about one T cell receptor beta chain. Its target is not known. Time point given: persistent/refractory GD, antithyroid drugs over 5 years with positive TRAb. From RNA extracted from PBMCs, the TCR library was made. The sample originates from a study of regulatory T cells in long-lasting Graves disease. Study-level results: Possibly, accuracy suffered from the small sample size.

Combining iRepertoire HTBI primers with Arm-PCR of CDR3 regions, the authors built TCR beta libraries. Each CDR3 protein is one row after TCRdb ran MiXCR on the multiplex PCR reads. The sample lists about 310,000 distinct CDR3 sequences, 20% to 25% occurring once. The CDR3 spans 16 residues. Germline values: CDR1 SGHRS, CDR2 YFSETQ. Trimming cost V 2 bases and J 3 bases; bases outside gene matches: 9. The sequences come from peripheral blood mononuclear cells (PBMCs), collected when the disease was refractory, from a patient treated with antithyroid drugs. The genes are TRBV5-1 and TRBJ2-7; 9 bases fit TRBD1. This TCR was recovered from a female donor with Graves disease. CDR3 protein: CASSLDTGGVNYEQYF. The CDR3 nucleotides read TGCGCCAGCAGCTTAGACACAGGGGGCGTAAACTACGAGCAGTACTTC.